This T cell receptor (beta chain) stems from a study of T and B cells in COVID-19 patients. Study context: Critical illness requiring mechanical ventilation or extracorporeal membrane oxygenation affected three fifths of the roughly 20 active-infection patients. Study findings and constraints: Clonality of TRB repertoires was high in active COVID-19; recovery brought above-healthy diversity and richness.

Multiplex PCR with BIOMED2 TRB-A/B primer pools amplified TRB rearrangements. TCRdb used MiXCR to reprocess the multiplex PCR reads, holding one entry per CDR3 protein. Among under 13,000 distinct CDR3 sequences listed, 30% to 35% were seen once. Deletions cut 0 bases from V and 0 bases from J, with 6 bases between. Germline-derived CDR1 and CDR2 are SEHNR and FQNEAQ (reference sequence). CDR3 length: 14 residues. Each TRB amplification used roughly 230-550 ng of genomic DNA from blood. This clonotype has a handful of counts. Its target is unknown. Sequences were obtained from blood. The chain recombines TRBV7-9 with TRBJ2-7; D call uncertain. The receptor was derived from a human donor with active COVID-19. CDR3 protein: CASSLARSSYEQYF. DNA for the CDR3: TGTGCCAGCAGCTTAGCACGGAGCTCCTACGAGCAGTACTTC.